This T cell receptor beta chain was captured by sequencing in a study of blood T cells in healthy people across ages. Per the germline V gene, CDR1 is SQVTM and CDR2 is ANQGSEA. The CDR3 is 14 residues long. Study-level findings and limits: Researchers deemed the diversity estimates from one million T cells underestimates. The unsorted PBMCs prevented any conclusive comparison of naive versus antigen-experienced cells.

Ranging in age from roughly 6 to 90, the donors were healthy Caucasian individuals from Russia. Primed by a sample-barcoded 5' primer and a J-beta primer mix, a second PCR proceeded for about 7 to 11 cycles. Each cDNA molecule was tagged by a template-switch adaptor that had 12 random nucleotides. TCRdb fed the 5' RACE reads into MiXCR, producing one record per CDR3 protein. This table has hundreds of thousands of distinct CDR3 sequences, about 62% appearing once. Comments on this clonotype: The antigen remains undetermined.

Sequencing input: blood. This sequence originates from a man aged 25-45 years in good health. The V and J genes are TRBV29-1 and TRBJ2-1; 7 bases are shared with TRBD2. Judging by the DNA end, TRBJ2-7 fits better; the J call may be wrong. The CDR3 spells CSVDAGESYNEQYF. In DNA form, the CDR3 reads TGCAGCGTTGATGCGGGGGAAAGTTACAATGAGCAGTACTTC.